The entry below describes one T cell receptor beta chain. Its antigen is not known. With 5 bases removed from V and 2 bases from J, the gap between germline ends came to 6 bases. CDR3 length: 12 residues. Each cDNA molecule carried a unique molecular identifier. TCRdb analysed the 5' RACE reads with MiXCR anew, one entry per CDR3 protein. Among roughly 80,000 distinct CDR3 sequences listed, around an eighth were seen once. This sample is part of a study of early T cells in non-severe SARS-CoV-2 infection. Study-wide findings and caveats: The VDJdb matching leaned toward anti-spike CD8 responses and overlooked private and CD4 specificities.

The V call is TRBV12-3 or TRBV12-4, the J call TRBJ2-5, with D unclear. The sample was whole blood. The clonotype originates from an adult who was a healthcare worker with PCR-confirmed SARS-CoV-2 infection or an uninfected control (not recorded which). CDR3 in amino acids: CASSPTQETQYF. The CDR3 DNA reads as TGTGCCAGCAGTCCCACTCAAGAGACCCAGTACTTC.